This entry lists 30 T cell receptor beta chains sequenced from one sample in a study of blood T cell repertoires in COVID-19. Sequencing was performed with immunoSEQ multiplex PCR; in TCRdb, only in-frame clones are kept and a portion is missing. The sample yields approximately 90,000 clones, roughly four fifths seen once. Material: peripheral blood. These TCRs come from an elderly woman with acute or convalescent COVID-19.

The genes are TRBV3-1 (or the pseudogene TRBV3-2) and TRBJ1-2, with 9 positions matching TRBD1. The CDR3 is made up of 14 amino acids. Per the germline V gene, CDR1 is LGHDT and CDR2 is YNNKEL (reference sequence). After removal of 4 bases from V and 7 bases from J, the junction contained 7 bases not matched to a gene. The CDR3 sequence is CASSPDRGSGGYTF. For the CDR3, the DNA is TGTGCCAGCAGCCCGGACAGGGGCTCGGGTGGCTACACCTTC.

This clone was seen a handful of times. The V call is TRBV5-1, the J call TRBJ1-1; weak D call: TRBD1 (5 bases). Trimming shortened V by 2 bases and J by 0 bases, and 11 bases separated the two germline ends. This CDR3 is built from 15 residues. The germline V gene encodes CDR1 SGHRS and CDR2 YFSETQ. The CDR3 sequence: CASSFGGAMNTEAFF. The CDR3, as DNA: TGCGCCAGCAGCTTTGGAGGGGCTATGAACACTGAAGCTTTCTTT.

CDR3 DNA sequence: TGCGCCAGCAGCTTGACAGCGGCTAACTATGGCTACACCTTC. Amino acids: CASSLTAANYGYTF. The chain uses TRBV5-1 and TRBJ1-2; no definite D call. The germline gives CDR1 SGHRS, CDR2 YFSETQ. V lost 1 base and J lost 0, with 7 bases in between. This CDR3 spans 14 amino acids. Looking up the rest from reference TRBV5-1 and TRBJ1-2 gives the full variable domain: KAGVTQTPRYLIKTRGQQVTLSCSPISGHRSVSWYQQTPGQGLQFLFEYFSETQRNKGNFPGRFSGRQFSNSRSEMNVSTLELGDSALYLCASSLTAANYGYTFGSGTRLTVV.

The V and J genes are TRBV7-9 and TRBJ2-5; D might be TRBD2 (6 bases). There are 16 residues in the CDR3. The germline V and J ends were trimmed by 4 bases and 4 bases, with 19 bases remaining between them. Germline CDR1 reads SEHNR; CDR2 reads FQNEAQ (reference sequence). The chain's CDR3 is CASSSRDSRGGETQYF. The CDR3 DNA is TGTGCCAGCAGCTCCCGGGACTCGCGAGGTGGAGAGACCCAGTACTTC.

Written as DNA, the CDR3 is TGCGCCAGCAGCCCGGGACAGGGTGTGAATGAAAAACTGTTTTTT. Amino acids: CASSPGQGVNEKLFF. The genes are TRBV4-1 and TRBJ1-4; 9 nucleotides align to TRBD1. Germline V gives CDR1 MGHRA, CDR2 YSYEKL. The CDR3 totals 15 residues. Trimming removed 4 bases from V and 5 bases from J; junction bases left unmatched: 5.

The V gene is TRBV10-3, the J gene TRBJ2-3, with TRBD2 identical over 11 bases. V trimming: 0 bases; J trimming: 4 bases; junction bases outside the gene matches: 3. CDR1 and CDR2 (germline): ENHRY, SYGVKD. The CDR3 has 16 amino acids. CDR3 protein: CAISESTSGAPDTQYF. In nucleotides, the CDR3 is TGTGCCATCAGTGAGTCGACTAGCGGGGCCCCAGATACGCAGTATTTT.

V is TRBV5-4 and J is TRBJ2-3, with D unclear. The V end lost 4 bases, the J end lost 3 bases, and 15 bases lay between the germline ends. The CDR3 is made up of 15 amino acids. Looked up from germline, CDR1 is SGHNT and CDR2 is YYREEE (reference sequence). The CDR3 DNA sequence: TGTGCCAGCAGCCCGAGCCTACAGTTAACAGATACGCAGTATTTT. Amino acid sequence: CASSPSLQLTDTQYF.

This clone was recorded only once. This sequence joins TRBV28 and TRBJ1-3; 7 bases are shared with TRBD1. CDR3 length: 13 amino acids. The germline gives CDR1 MDHEN, CDR2 SYDVKM. V gave up 8 bases and J gave up 2 bases; unmatched junction bases: 3. CDR3 in amino acids: CASLTGAGNTIYF. The DNA of the CDR3 is TGTGCCAGCCTCACAGGGGCTGGAAACACCATATATTTT.

This sequence joins TRBV6-5 and TRBJ1-3; 7 bases are shared with TRBD1. The CDR3 runs to 14 residues. After removal of 7 bases from V and 0 bases from J, the junction contained 3 bases not matched to a gene. Per germline, CDR1 MNHEY and CDR2 SVGAGI. The CDR3 loop reads CASNRDSSGNTIYF. The DNA of the CDR3 is TGTGCCAGCAACCGGGACAGCTCTGGAAACACCATATATTTT.

This chain uses TRBV27 with TRBJ1-6; 9 positions match TRBD1. Trimming removed 5 bases from V and 9 bases from J; junction bases left unmatched: 8. Germline V gene data show CDR1 as MNHEY and CDR2 as SMNVEV (reference sequence). The CDR3 is made up of 15 amino acids. CDR3 in DNA: TGTGCCAGCAGTCAGGGGACAGGGACGGGTTCACCCCTCCACTTT. It is translated as CASSQGTGTGSPLHF.

A few counts support this clone. The genes are TRBV7-9 and TRBJ1-6; D call uncertain. With 4 bases removed from V and 7 bases from J, the gap between germline ends came to 8 bases. This CDR3 has 13 amino acids. CDR1 and CDR2 from the germline V gene are SEHNR and FQNEAQ (reference sequence). The CDR3 reads CASSSELNSPLHF. DNA for the CDR3: TGTGCCAGCAGCTCGGAGCTCAATTCACCCCTCCACTTT.

V gene TRBV6-1 combines with J gene TRBJ2-7; D not certain. Trimming removed 3 bases from V and 6 bases from J, with 9 bases in between. Germline lookup yields CDR1 MNHNS and CDR2 SASEGT. The CDR3 loop spans 12 amino acids. The CDR3 nucleotides read TGTGCCAGCAGTGACCAACTCGCCGAGCAGTACTTC. It specifies CASSDQLAEQYF.

The V and J genes are TRBV7-9 and TRBJ2-5, with D perhaps matching TRBD1 (5 bases). The germline V and J ends were trimmed by 1 base and 2 bases, with 8 bases remaining between them. CDR3 length: 14 residues. CDR1 and CDR2 (germline): SEHNR, FQNEAQ (reference sequence). In DNA form, the CDR3 reads TGTGCCAGCAGCTTAGGTCAGGGACAAGAGACCCAGTACTTC. It specifies CASSLGQGQETQYF.

The rearrangement links TRBV4-1 to TRBJ2-1; 10 nucleotides agree with TRBD2. The CDR3 length is 18 residues. CDR1 and CDR2 from the germline V gene are MGHRA and YSYEKL. The J segment lost 0 bases and the V segment lost 1 base, leaving 6 bases of the junction unmatched. The DNA of the CDR3 is TGCGCCAGCAGCCAAGTCGTCTCTAGCGGGAGCTCCTACAATGAGCAGTTCTTC. As protein: CASSQVVSSGSSYNEQFF.

In this sample, this clone turned up a few times. The chain is built from TRBV28 and TRBJ1-5; D is unresolved. Per germline, CDR1 MDHEN and CDR2 SYDVKM. The V end was cut by 6 bases, the J end by 4 bases, with 10 bases between. This CDR3 is 13 amino acids long. CDR3 protein: CASSRGGNQPQHF. CDR3 coding DNA: TGTGCCAGCAGCCGAGGAGGGAATCAGCCCCAGCATTTT.

J is TRBJ1-2 and V is TRBV4-2; D may be TRBD1 (5 bases). With 4 bases removed from V and 7 bases from J, the gap between germline ends came to 7 bases. Germline V CDR1 and CDR2: LGHNA, YNFKEQ. The CDR3 spans 11 residues. CDR3 protein: CASSPGGGYTF. The CDR3 DNA reads TGTGCCAGCAGCCCCGGGGGTGGCTACACCTTC.

The chain joins TRBV6-1 to TRBJ2-1; the D gene is possibly TRBD2 (6 bases). V was trimmed by 3 bases and J by 0 bases, leaving 9 bases between them. This CDR3 is built from 15 residues. CDR1 is MNHNS and CDR2 is SASEGT in the germline V gene. In nucleotides, the CDR3 is TGTGCCAGCAGTGAGGGACTCTCCTCCTACAATGAGCAGTTCTTC. This sequence encodes CASSEGLSSYNEQFF.

This clone was counted only a few times. V and J are TRBV6-5 and TRBJ1-5; D remains ambiguous. Per the germline V gene, CDR1 is MNHEY and CDR2 is SVGAGI. The CDR3 totals 15 residues. Trimming shortened V by 5 bases and J by 3 bases, and 14 bases separated the two germline ends. In nucleotides, the CDR3 is TGTGCCAGCAGTCGGGCGGGCTCCGACAATCAGCCCCAGCATTTT. It translates to CASSRAGSDNQPQHF.

The chain combines TRBV28 with TRBJ1-1, with a possible D match to TRBD1 (5 bases). CDR3 length: 14 amino acids. The germline V gene has CDR1 MDHEN and CDR2 SYDVKM. V lost 2 bases and J 0 bases, leaving 7 bases between the germline ends. CDR3 in amino acids: CASSLATVNTEAFF. In DNA, the CDR3 is TGTGCCAGCAGTTTAGCGACAGTGAACACTGAAGCTTTCTTT.

The chain joins TRBV5-1 to TRBJ1-6, with D possibly matching TRBD1 (5 bases). CDR3 length: 14 residues. V was pared by 0 bases and J by 10 bases, with 11 bases between. Germline V CDR1 and CDR2: SGHRS, YFSETQ. CDR3 sequence reads: CASSLGGGTSPLHF. Written as DNA, the CDR3 is TGCGCCAGCAGCTTGGGGGGGGGAACCTCACCCCTCCACTTT.

A remark on this clone: One end of the junction fails to match germline, which may point to a read error. The V call is TRBV13, the J call TRBJ2-7; 8 nucleotides agree with TRBD1. The CDR3 has 19 amino acids. Germline V CDR1 and CDR2: PRHDT, FYEKMQ (reference sequence). The CDR3 sequence: CTSSLGPPSPDRVSYEQYF. As DNA, the CDR3 is TGTACCAGCAGCTTAGGCCCCCCCTCTCCGGACAGGGTTTCCTACGAGCAGTACTTC.

The J gene is TRBJ2-7, the V gene TRBV27; D is undetermined. CDR3 length: 13 amino acids. CDR1 is MNHEY and CDR2 is SMNVEV in the germline V gene (reference sequence). Between the trimmed V and J ends, which lost 4 bases and 4 bases, there was a span of 11 bases. In nucleotides, the CDR3 is TGTGCCAGCAGTTCCTTGACACTTTACGAGCAGTACTTC. Translating gives CASSSLTLYEQYF.

This clone was recorded a few times. The chain recombines TRBV5-5 with TRBJ1-5; weak D call: TRBD1 (5 bases). Per the germline V gene, CDR1 is SGHKS and CDR2 is YYEKEE (reference sequence). The CDR3 is 14 amino acids. The V end lost 0 bases, the J end lost 2 bases, and 6 bases lay between the germline ends. DNA of the CDR3: TGTGCCAGCAGCTTGGGGGGGGGCAATCAGCCCCAGCATTTT. Translation: CASSLGGGNQPQHF.

This clone was detected a few times. The chain employs TRBV10-2 and TRBJ2-7; 11 bases map to TRBD2. The CDR3 extends over 19 amino acids. V lost 5 bases, J lost 0 bases, and 15 bases stayed unmatched. Germline V gene lookup returns CDR1 WSHSY and CDR2 SAAADI. CDR3 region: CASSKGPGLADPSSYEQYF. The CDR3 nucleotides are TGCGCCAGCAGTAAAGGGCCGGGACTAGCGGATCCCAGCTCCTACGAGCAGTACTTC.

This chain links TRBV6-5 with TRBJ2-4; D is possibly TRBD2 (5 bases). V lost 8 bases, J lost 5 bases, and 16 bases lay in between. The length of the CDR3 is 14 residues. Germline assignment: CDR1 MNHEY and CDR2 SVGAGI. The CDR3 loop is CASQRGYNENIQYF. The CDR3 DNA is TGTGCCAGCCAACGGGGTTATAACGAAAACATTCAGTACTTC.

The chain links TRBV25-1 to TRBJ1-2; the D gene is possibly TRBD1 (6 bases). V lost 3 bases and J 5 bases, leaving 22 bases between the germline ends. Germline V gives CDR1 MGHDK, CDR2 SYGVNS. The CDR3 length is 17 residues. CDR3 coding DNA: TGTGCCAGCAGTGATAGAGGGGACACACCCCGTTCGTATGGCTACACCTTC. Its protein product is CASSDRGDTPRSYGYTF.

V is TRBV3-1 (or the pseudogene TRBV3-2) and J is TRBJ2-7; no firm D call. The CDR3 runs 12 residues. V lost 1 base and J lost 6, with 7 bases in between. From germline, CDR1 is LGHDT and CDR2 YNNKEL (reference sequence). CDR3 sequence: CASSQVASEQYF. In DNA, the CDR3 is TGTGCCAGCAGCCAAGTGGCATCCGAGCAGTACTTC.

This clone was seen a single time. V gene TRBV19 combines with J gene TRBJ2-3; TRBD2 agrees at 9 bases. Trimming removed 5 bases from V and 3 bases from J; junction bases left unmatched: 12. CDR1 and CDR2 (germline): LNHDA, SQIVND (reference sequence). The CDR3 consists of 17 residues. Here the CDR3 reads CASSPSSGAGGTDTQYF. The DNA of the CDR3 is TGTGCCAGTAGTCCCTCGTCGGGGGCGGGAGGGACAGATACGCAGTATTTT. The whole variable domain, remainder taken from reference TRBV19 and TRBJ2-3, is DGGITQSPKYLFRKEGQNVTLSCEQNLNHDAMYWYRQDPGQGLRLIYYSQIVNDFQKGDIAEGYSVSREKKESFPLTVTSAQKNPTAFYLCASSPSSGAGGTDTQYFGPGTRLTVL.

This clone was picked up one time. CDR3 bases: TGTGCCAGCAGTGTTGGGACTAGCGGGGGAATAGGGACCCAGTACTTC. It specifies CASSVGTSGGIGTQYF. This sequence joins TRBV2 and TRBJ2-5, with TRBD2 identical over 14 bases. The CDR3 is 16 amino acids. The germline CDR1 and CDR2 sequences are SNHLY and FYNNEI. Trimming at V came to 4 bases and at J to 7 bases, leaving 8 bases not matched to a gene.

This sequence joins TRBV5-1 and TRBJ2-3; D is possibly TRBD2 (6 bases). The CDR3 extends over 14 amino acids. V gave up 6 bases and J gave up 0 bases, with 11 bases separating them. CDR1 is SGHRS, CDR2 YFSETQ, per germline. The CDR3 nucleotides read TGCGCCAGCACCCCGGGACTTAGCACAGATACGCAGTATTTT. This translates into CASTPGLSTDTQYF.